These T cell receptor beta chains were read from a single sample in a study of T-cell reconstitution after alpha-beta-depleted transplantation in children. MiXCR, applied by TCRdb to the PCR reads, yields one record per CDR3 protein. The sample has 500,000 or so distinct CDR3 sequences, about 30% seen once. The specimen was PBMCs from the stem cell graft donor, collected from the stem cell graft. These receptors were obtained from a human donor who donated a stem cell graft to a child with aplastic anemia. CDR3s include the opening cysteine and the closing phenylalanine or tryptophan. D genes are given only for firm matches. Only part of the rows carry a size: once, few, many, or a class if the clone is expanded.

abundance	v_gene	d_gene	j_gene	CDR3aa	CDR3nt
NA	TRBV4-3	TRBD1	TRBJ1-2	CASSPDRGHANYGYTF	TGCGCCAGCAGCCCGGACAGGGGACATGCTAACTATGGCTACACCTTC
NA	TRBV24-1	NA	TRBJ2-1	CATSEPGTEGFF	TGTGCCACCAGTGAACCCGGGACGGAGGGGTTCTTC
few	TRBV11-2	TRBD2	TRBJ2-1	CASSLEGTSGIYNEQFF	TGTGCCAGCAGCTTAGAGGGGACTAGCGGGATCTACAATGAGCAGTTCTTC
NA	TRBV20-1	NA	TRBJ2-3	CSVPNSLTDTQYF	TGCAGTGTCCCGAACTCCTTGACAGATACGCAGTATTTT
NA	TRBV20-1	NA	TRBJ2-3	CSAPGAYTDTQYF	TGCAGTGCCCCGGGGGCATACACAGATACGCAGTATTTT
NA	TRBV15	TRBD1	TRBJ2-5	CATSVDRGGETQYF	TGTGCCACCAGCGTCGACAGGGGCGGAGAGACCCAGTACTTC
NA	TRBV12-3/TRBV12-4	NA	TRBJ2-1	CASSLEGRNEQFF	TGTGCCAGCAGTTTGGAGGGTCGCAATGAGCAGTTCTTC
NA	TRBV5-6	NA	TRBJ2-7	CASSLDEGYSYEQYF	TGTGCCAGCAGCTTGGATGAGGGGTACTCCTACGAGCAGTACTTC
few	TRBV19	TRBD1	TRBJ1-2	CASSPPGQLFNYGYTF	TGTGCCAGTAGCCCGCCGGGACAGCTCTTTAACTATGGCTACACCTTC
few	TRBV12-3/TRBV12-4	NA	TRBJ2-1	CASSPSHNEQFF	TGTGCCAGCAGTCCCTCCCACAATGAGCAGTTCTTC
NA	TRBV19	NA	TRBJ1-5	CASRGTANQPQHF	TGTGCCAGTAGAGGGACGGCTAATCAGCCCCAGCATTTT
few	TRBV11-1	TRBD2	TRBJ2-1	CASSFFASGSYEQFF	TGTGCCAGCAGCTTCTTTGCAAGCGGGAGCTATGAGCAGTTCTTC
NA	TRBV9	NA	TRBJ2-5	CASSVGGTRTPETQYF	TGTGCCAGCAGCGTAGGGGGGACAAGGACCCCAGAGACCCAGTACTTC
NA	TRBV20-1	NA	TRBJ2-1	CSAREEGTYNEQFF	TGCAGTGCTAGGGAGGAGGGGACCTACAATGAGCAGTTCTTC
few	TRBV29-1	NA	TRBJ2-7	CSVVGGTQYEQYF	TGCAGCGTTGTAGGGGGGACCCAATACGAGCAGTACTTC
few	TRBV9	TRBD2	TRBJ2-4	CASSGESGRRAKNIQYF	TGTGCCAGCAGCGGGGAGAGCGGGAGACGGGCCAAAAACATTCAGTACTTC
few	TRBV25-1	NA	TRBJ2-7	CASSEYVGVATYEQYF	TGTGCCAGCAGTGAATATGTTGGGGTGGCGACCTACGAGCAGTACTTC
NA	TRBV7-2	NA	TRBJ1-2	CASSFVTGYTF	TGTGCCAGCAGCTTTGTAACTGGCTACACCTTC
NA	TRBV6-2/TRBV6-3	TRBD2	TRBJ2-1	CASRRASGSFNSNEQFF	TGTGCCAGCCGGAGGGCTAGCGGGAGTTTTAATAGCAATGAGCAGTTCTTC
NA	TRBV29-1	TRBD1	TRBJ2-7	CSAHVRGQSSYEQYF	TGCAGCGCCCATGTTAGGGGACAGAGCTCCTACGAGCAGTACTTC
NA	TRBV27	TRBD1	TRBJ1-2	CASSLARGNGYTF	TGTGCCAGCAGTTTAGCCAGGGGGAATGGCTACACCTTC
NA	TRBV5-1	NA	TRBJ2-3	CASSLRLGAAGTDTQYF	TGCGCCAGCAGCTTGCGTCTCGGGGCAGCCGGGACAGATACGCAGTATTTT
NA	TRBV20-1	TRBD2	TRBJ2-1	CSARTSGRGDEQFF	TGCAGTGCTAGAACTAGCGGGAGGGGGGATGAGCAGTTCTTC
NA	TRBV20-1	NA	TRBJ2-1	CSAIGPNLGRDPNEQFF	TGCAGTGCTATAGGACCAAACTTAGGCAGGGACCCCAATGAGCAGTTCTTC
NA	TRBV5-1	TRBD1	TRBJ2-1	CASSLAPTGGYNEQFF	TGCGCCAGCAGCTTGGCCCCGACAGGGGGGTACAATGAGCAGTTCTTC
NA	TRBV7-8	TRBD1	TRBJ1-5	CASTQGGQPQHF	TGTGCCAGCACCCAGGGGGGACAGCCCCAGCATTTT
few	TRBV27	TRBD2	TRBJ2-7	CASRGRASGIGEQYF	TGTGCCAGCAGGGGCAGGGCTAGCGGGATTGGAGAGCAGTACTTC
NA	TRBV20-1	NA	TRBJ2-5	CSARETGVETQYF	TGCAGTGCTAGGGAGACGGGAGTAGAGACCCAGTACTTC
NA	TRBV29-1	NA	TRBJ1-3	CSVEYGLSGNTIYF	TGCAGCGTTGAATACGGCCTCTCTGGAAACACCATATATTTT
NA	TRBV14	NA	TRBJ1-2	CASSRLQGGAEGYTF	TGTGCCAGCAGCCGATTGCAAGGGGGGGCGGAAGGCTACACCTTC
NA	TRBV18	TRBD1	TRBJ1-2	CASSSGTGRANYGYTF	TGTGCCAGCTCCTCCGGGACAGGGCGCGCTAACTATGGCTACACCTTC
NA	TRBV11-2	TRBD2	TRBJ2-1	CASSPLAGALPTPANEQFF	TGTGCCAGCAGCCCGCTAGCGGGAGCGCTTCCTACCCCAGCAAATGAGCAGTTCTTC
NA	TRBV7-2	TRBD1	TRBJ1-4	CASSLGGDRRLFF	TGTGCCAGCAGCTTAGGGGGGGACAGGCGACTGTTTTTT
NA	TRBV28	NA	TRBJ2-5	CASSLFGLGQETQYF	TGTGCCAGCAGTTTATTCGGTTTGGGGCAAGAGACCCAGTACTTC
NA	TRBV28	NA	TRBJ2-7	CASTSASYEQYF	TGTGCCAGCACCTCCGCGTCTTACGAGCAGTACTTC
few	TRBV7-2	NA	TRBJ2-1	CASSLVGISYNEQFF	TGTGCCAGCAGCTTAGTAGGGATCTCCTACAATGAGCAGTTCTTC
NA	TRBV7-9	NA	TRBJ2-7	CASSFLGSTYEQYF	TGTGCCAGCAGCTTCCTGGGGTCCACCTACGAGCAGTACTTC
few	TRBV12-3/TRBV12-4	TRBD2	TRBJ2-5	CASSGLVSETQYF	TGTGCCAGCAGCGGACTAGTCTCAGAGACCCAGTACTTC
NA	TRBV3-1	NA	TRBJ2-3	CASSQGVNTDTQYF	TGTGCCAGCAGCCAAGGGGTAAACACAGATACGCAGTATTTT
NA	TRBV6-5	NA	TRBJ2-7	CASSYSRLGREQYF	TGTGCCAGCAGTTACTCGAGATTAGGGAGGGAGCAGTACTTC
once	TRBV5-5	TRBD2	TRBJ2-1	CASSLGTSGRIYNEQFF	TGTGCCAGCAGCTTGGGGACTAGCGGGAGGATCTACAATGAGCAGTTCTTC
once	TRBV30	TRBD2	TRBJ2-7	CAWSVLSGSPYF	TGTGCCTGGAGTGTACTTAGCGGGAGTCCGTACTTC
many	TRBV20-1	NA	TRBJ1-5	CSAREQESVNQPQHF	TGCAGTGCTAGGGAACAGGAATCGGTTAATCAGCCCCAGCATTTT
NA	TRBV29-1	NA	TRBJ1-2	CSVADRGKSYGYTF	TGCAGCGTCGCAGACAGAGGAAAAAGCTATGGCTACACCTTC
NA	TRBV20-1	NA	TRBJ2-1	CSARVADEQFF	TGCAGTGCTAGAGTAGCCGATGAGCAGTTCTTC
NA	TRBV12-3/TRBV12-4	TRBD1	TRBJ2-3	CASTYLGGGTDTQYF	TGTGCCAGCACCTACCTAGGGGGCGGAACAGATACGCAGTATTTT
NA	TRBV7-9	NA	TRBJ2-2	CASSLDRVTNTGELFF	TGTGCCAGCAGCTTAGACAGGGTAACGAACACCGGGGAGCTGTTTTTT
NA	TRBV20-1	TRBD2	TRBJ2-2	CSAGGGGDAGELFF	TGCAGTGCTGGGGGGGGAGGAGACGCCGGGGAGCTGTTTTTT
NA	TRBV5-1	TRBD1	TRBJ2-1	CASSLDGTAYVEQFF	TGCGCCAGCAGCTTGGATGGGACAGCGTATGTTGAGCAGTTCTTC
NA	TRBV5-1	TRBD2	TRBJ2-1	CASSLTAGSGEQFF	TGCGCCAGCAGCTTAACAGCGGGATCAGGGGAGCAGTTCTTC